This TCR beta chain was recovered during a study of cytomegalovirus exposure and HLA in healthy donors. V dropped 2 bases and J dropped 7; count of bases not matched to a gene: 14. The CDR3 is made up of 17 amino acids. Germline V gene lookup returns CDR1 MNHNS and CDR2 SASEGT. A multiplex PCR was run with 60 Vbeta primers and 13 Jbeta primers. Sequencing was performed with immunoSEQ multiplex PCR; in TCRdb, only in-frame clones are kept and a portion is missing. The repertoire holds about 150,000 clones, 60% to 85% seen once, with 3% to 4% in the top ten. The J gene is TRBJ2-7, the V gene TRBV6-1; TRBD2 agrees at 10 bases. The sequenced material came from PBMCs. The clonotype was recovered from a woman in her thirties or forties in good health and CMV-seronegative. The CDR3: CASSERRASGRLGEQYF. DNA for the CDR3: TGTGCCAGCAGTGAAAGAAGGGCTAGCGGGAGACTAGGGGAGCAGTACTTC.